Detailed here is one TCR beta chain. This sample is part of a study of blood T cell repertoires in COVID-19. The overall study: Samples came from the United States, Italy and Spain, spanning acute and convalescent COVID-19. From T cells, B-cell-depleted T cells, or PBMCs came the material, which was cDNA or gDNA.

This CDR3 has 15 amino acids. V was clipped by 6 bases and J by 4 bases; unmatched bases: 9. Germline V CDR1 and CDR2: MDHEN, SYDVKM. Authors' data handling: Estimation of nucleated cell counts relied on the amplification of reference gene primers. The table came from immunoSEQ multiplex PCR; TCRdb's copy has only in-frame clones and leaves some out. V, J and clone size are taken as reported in that table, and D and trimming were inferred from the DNA itself. The sample consists of about 220,000 clones, roughly 80% of them appearing once. Seattle patient enrollment occurred during active infection, with longitudinal follow-up thereafter.

The origin of this receptor is a woman aged 80 or over with COVID-19, enrolled during active disease. The rearrangement joins TRBV28 to TRBJ1-5, with TRBD1 matching 7 bases. Sample: peripheral blood. The CDR3: CASRPQGSQNQPQHF. In DNA form, the CDR3 reads TGTGCCAGCAGACCACAGGGGAGCCAAAATCAGCCCCAGCATTTT.